Presented here are 3 T cell receptor beta chains from one specimen sequenced in a study of blood T cell repertoires in COVID-19. The repertoire was sequenced with immunoSEQ multiplex PCR; TCRdb's copy has only in-frame clones and lacks some. The data hold around 45,000 clones, with 65% to 85% observed a single time. The sample comprised peripheral blood. Source of these receptors: a man older than 75 in a cohort sampled during active COVID-19.

The V and J genes are TRBV3-1 (or the pseudogene TRBV3-2) and TRBJ2-2, with TRBD1 matching over 7 bases. Germline V gene data show CDR1 as LGHDT and CDR2 as YNNKEL (reference sequence). The CDR3 totals 17 residues. The V gene end was trimmed by 1 base and the J gene end by 1 base; junction bases not matched to a gene: 6. CDR3 in amino acids: CASSQAKDRENTGELFF. CDR3 in DNA: TGTGCCAGCAGCCAAGCCAAAGACAGGGAGAACACCGGGGAGCTGTTTTTT.

This clone was seen once. The V and J genes are TRBV30 and TRBJ1-1; 7 bases map to TRBD1. V shed 0 bases, J shed 4 bases, and the junction held 8 bases outside the gene matches. Germline V gene data show CDR1 as GTSNPN and CDR2 as SVGIG (reference sequence). The CDR3 sequence is 15 residues long. The CDR3 here is CAWSVTGARVTEAFF. The CDR3, as DNA: TGTGCCTGGAGTGTAACAGGGGCGCGTGTCACTGAAGCTTTCTTT.

V usage is TRBV7-9 and J usage is TRBJ2-7; D is possibly TRBD1 (5 bases). This CDR3 comprises 12 residues. Germline V gene lookup returns CDR1 SEHNR and CDR2 FQNEAQ (reference sequence). Trimming took 3 bases from V and 4 from J, leaving 7 bases between them. CDR3: CASSFPGYEQYF. The CDR3 region has the DNA TGTGCCAGCAGCTTTCCAGGGTACGAGCAGTACTTC.